Listed below are T cell receptor beta chains from one sample, sequenced in a study of early T cells in non-severe SARS-CoV-2 infection. From the 5' RACE reads, TCRdb called clonotypes with MiXCR, one entry per CDR3 protein. In the table there are more than 95,000 distinct CDR3 sequences, just under 15% of which are singletons. The sample taken for sequencing was whole blood. The receptors were sampled from an adult who was a healthcare worker with PCR-confirmed SARS-CoV-2 infection or an uninfected control (not recorded which). Both conserved end residues are part of each CDR3. Fields, in order: D gene, J gene, V gene, CDR3 length, clone size, CDR3 DNA, CDR3 protein. The D gene is left open where the match is weak. Size is stated for part of the rows, as once, few or many counts, or as a class when the clone is expanded.

D gene: NA; J gene: TRBJ1-2; V gene: TRBV6-4; CDR3 length: 16; clone size: few; CDR3 DNA: TGTGCCAGCAGTGACTCGTGGGGGACCTCCCAAGGTGGCTACACCTTC; CDR3 protein: CASSDSWGTSQGGYTF
D gene: TRBD1; J gene: TRBJ2-2; V gene: TRBV29-1; CDR3 length: 14; clone size: NA; CDR3 DNA: TGCAGCGTGAGAGCAGGGGGCGTCGCCGGGGAGCTGTTTTTT; CDR3 protein: CSVRAGGVAGELFF
D gene: NA; J gene: TRBJ1-2; V gene: TRBV6-1; CDR3 length: 12; clone size: few; CDR3 DNA: TGTGCCAGCAGTATACTGGACGTGAGCTACACCTTC; CDR3 protein: CASSILDVSYTF
D gene: NA; J gene: TRBJ1-4; V gene: TRBV20-1; CDR3 length: 13; clone size: few; CDR3 DNA: TGCAGTGCTAGAAGCGCGGGGGGTGAAAAACTGTTTTTT; CDR3 protein: CSARSAGGEKLFF
D gene: NA; J gene: TRBJ2-2; V gene: TRBV2; CDR3 length: 15; clone size: NA; CDR3 DNA: TGTGCCAGCAAAACTTCCGGGACGAACACCGGGGAGCTGTTTTTT; CDR3 protein: CASKTSGTNTGELFF
D gene: TRBD1; J gene: TRBJ1-5; V gene: TRBV6-6; CDR3 length: 15; clone size: few; CDR3 DNA: TGTGCCAGCAGTTTAGGACAGGGCCCAAGGCAGCCCCAGCATTTT; CDR3 protein: CASSLGQGPRQPQHF
D gene: NA; J gene: TRBJ2-1; V gene: TRBV6-2/TRBV6-3; CDR3 length: 15; clone size: many; CDR3 DNA: TGTGCCAGCAGTTACCGAGCAGGGACTTACAATGAGCAGTTCTTC; CDR3 protein: CASSYRAGTYNEQFF
D gene: NA; J gene: TRBJ1-3; V gene: TRBV12-3/TRBV12-4; CDR3 length: 12; clone size: few; CDR3 DNA: TGTGCCAGCAGTTTTAACTGGAACACCATATATTTT; CDR3 protein: CASSFNWNTIYF
D gene: NA; J gene: TRBJ2-1; V gene: TRBV4-1; CDR3 length: 16; clone size: NA; CDR3 DNA: TGCGCCAGCAGCCAAGGGTGGGACCCCTTTTGGGATGAGCAGTTCTTC; CDR3 protein: CASSQGWDPFWDEQFF
D gene: NA; J gene: TRBJ2-3; V gene: TRBV19; CDR3 length: 15; clone size: NA; CDR3 DNA: TGTGCCAGTAGCCTCGGTTGGGGGCCCACAGATACGCAGTATTTT; CDR3 protein: CASSLGWGPTDTQYF
D gene: TRBD2; J gene: TRBJ2-2; V gene: TRBV5-4; CDR3 length: 15; clone size: few; CDR3 DNA: TGTGCCAGCAGCTCGGGACTAGTGGGCACCGGGGAGCTGTTTTTT; CDR3 protein: CASSSGLVGTGELFF
D gene: NA; J gene: TRBJ2-1; V gene: TRBV7-3; CDR3 length: 14; clone size: NA; CDR3 DNA: TGTGCCAGCAGCTTAACGTTAGGGTCGGATGAGCAGTTCTTC; CDR3 protein: CASSLTLGSDEQFF
D gene: TRBD1; J gene: TRBJ1-1; V gene: TRBV6-1; CDR3 length: 13; clone size: few; CDR3 DNA: TGTGCCAGCACTACAGGGGCAGTCACTGAAGCTTTCTTT; CDR3 protein: CASTTGAVTEAFF
D gene: NA; J gene: TRBJ1-1; V gene: TRBV12-3/TRBV12-4; CDR3 length: 17; clone size: NA; CDR3 DNA: TGTGCCAGCAGTTTAGCCCCTCCATTGACAGGTAGGACTGAAGCTTTCTTT; CDR3 protein: CASSLAPPLTGRTEAFF
D gene: NA; J gene: TRBJ2-3; V gene: TRBV10-3; CDR3 length: 15; clone size: NA; CDR3 DNA: TGTGCCATCAGTGTAGGGCGGGGAATCACAGATACGCAGTATTTT; CDR3 protein: CAISVGRGITDTQYF
D gene: NA; J gene: TRBJ1-2; V gene: TRBV12-3/TRBV12-4; CDR3 length: 14; clone size: NA; CDR3 DNA: TGTGCCAGCACCCCTGGGGCAGTTAACTATGGCTACACCTTC; CDR3 protein: CASTPGAVNYGYTF
D gene: TRBD1; J gene: TRBJ1-2; V gene: TRBV2; CDR3 length: 12; clone size: NA; CDR3 DNA: TGTGCCAGCAGCTCAGGGGGCTATGGCTACACCTTC; CDR3 protein: CASSSGGYGYTF
D gene: TRBD2; J gene: TRBJ2-3; V gene: TRBV7-9; CDR3 length: 15; clone size: many; CDR3 DNA: TGTGCCAGCAGCTTAGCGCGAGGACTAGCAGATACGCAGTATTTT; CDR3 protein: CASSLARGLADTQYF
D gene: NA; J gene: TRBJ2-5; V gene: TRBV3-1; CDR3 length: 15; clone size: NA; CDR3 DNA: TGTGCCAGCAGCCCCAGCGCCGATACTTGGGAGACCCAGTACTTC; CDR3 protein: CASSPSADTWETQYF
D gene: TRBD1; J gene: TRBJ2-1; V gene: TRBV7-2; CDR3 length: 14; clone size: NA; CDR3 DNA: TGTGCCAGCAGCTTGGACAGGTCCTACAATGAGCAGTTCTTC; CDR3 protein: CASSLDRSYNEQFF
D gene: TRBD1; J gene: TRBJ1-3; V gene: TRBV15; CDR3 length: 15; clone size: few; CDR3 DNA: TGTGCCACCAGCAGTGACAGGGAGATCGGAAACACCATATATTTT; CDR3 protein: CATSSDREIGNTIYF
D gene: NA; J gene: TRBJ1-3; V gene: TRBV19; CDR3 length: 15; clone size: few; CDR3 DNA: TGTGCCGCCAAGGAGGGGGTTTACTCTGGAAACACCATATATTTT; CDR3 protein: CAAKEGVYSGNTIYF
D gene: NA; J gene: TRBJ1-1; V gene: TRBV10-2; CDR3 length: 13; clone size: NA; CDR3 DNA: TGCGCCAGCAGAAAAGAGGGCTTGACTGAAGCTTTCTTT; CDR3 protein: CASRKEGLTEAFF
D gene: NA; J gene: TRBJ1-1; V gene: TRBV3-1; CDR3 length: 15; clone size: NA; CDR3 DNA: TGTGCCAGCAGCCCTTGGACAGCCGGCAGCGCTGAAGCTTTCTTT; CDR3 protein: CASSPWTAGSAEAFF
D gene: NA; J gene: TRBJ2-5; V gene: TRBV24-1; CDR3 length: 13; clone size: few; CDR3 DNA: TGTGCCACCAGTGATCGTGGAAAAGAGACCCAGTACTTC; CDR3 protein: CATSDRGKETQYF
D gene: NA; J gene: TRBJ1-2; V gene: TRBV29-1; CDR3 length: 11; clone size: few; CDR3 DNA: TGCAGCGCTGGGGAGAGCTATGGCTACACCTTC; CDR3 protein: CSAGESYGYTF
D gene: NA; J gene: TRBJ2-2; V gene: TRBV3-1; CDR3 length: 15; clone size: NA; CDR3 DNA: TGTGCCAGCAGCCACTCAGGGGCGCGCACCGGGGAGCTGTTTTTT; CDR3 protein: CASSHSGARTGELFF
D gene: NA; J gene: TRBJ1-1; V gene: TRBV3-1; CDR3 length: 16; clone size: few; CDR3 DNA: TGTGCCAGCAGCCAAATCGGGGTCGGGAGGAACACTGAAGCTTTCTTT; CDR3 protein: CASSQIGVGRNTEAFF
D gene: NA; J gene: TRBJ2-5; V gene: TRBV10-3; CDR3 length: 11; clone size: few; CDR3 DNA: TGTGCCATCGGGCCCCAAGAGACCCAGTACTTC; CDR3 protein: CAIGPQETQYF
D gene: NA; J gene: TRBJ2-1; V gene: TRBV6-5; CDR3 length: 15; clone size: many; CDR3 DNA: TGTGCCAGCAGTTATGGGACCATCCATTACAATGAGCAGTTCTTC; CDR3 protein: CASSYGTIHYNEQFF
D gene: NA; J gene: TRBJ1-1; V gene: TRBV4-1; CDR3 length: 15; clone size: few; CDR3 DNA: TGCGCCAGCAGCCCCCAAGAATCGGTTAACACTGAAGCTTTCTTT; CDR3 protein: CASSPQESVNTEAFF
D gene: NA; J gene: TRBJ1-5; V gene: TRBV12-3/TRBV12-4; CDR3 length: 15; clone size: NA; CDR3 DNA: TGTGCCAGCAGTCCGGGACTCATTAGCAGGCAGCCCCAGCATTTT; CDR3 protein: CASSPGLISRQPQHF
D gene: NA; J gene: TRBJ2-2; V gene: TRBV3-1; CDR3 length: 15; clone size: few; CDR3 DNA: TGTGCCAGCAGCCAAGTGGAGACTCATACCGGGGAGCTGTTTTTT; CDR3 protein: CASSQVETHTGELFF
D gene: TRBD2; J gene: TRBJ2-5; V gene: TRBV18; CDR3 length: 16; clone size: many; CDR3 DNA: TGTGCCAGCTCACCTAACGGACTAGCGGGTAGAGAGACCCAGTACTTC; CDR3 protein: CASSPNGLAGRETQYF
D gene: NA; J gene: TRBJ2-1; V gene: TRBV4-2; CDR3 length: 17; clone size: few; CDR3 DNA: TGTGCCAGCAGCCCCTGGGGGGGCCAAAGCTCCTACAATGAGCAGTTCTTC; CDR3 protein: CASSPWGGQSSYNEQFF
D gene: TRBD2; J gene: TRBJ2-5; V gene: TRBV7-3; CDR3 length: 16; clone size: few; CDR3 DNA: TGTGCCAGCGGGTCGCCACTAGCGGGGGGGAGTGAGACCCAGTACTTC; CDR3 protein: CASGSPLAGGSETQYF
D gene: NA; J gene: TRBJ2-5; V gene: TRBV7-9; CDR3 length: 15; clone size: many; CDR3 DNA: TGTGCCAGCAGCCGTCTCAAGGTCAGGCAAGAGACCCAGTACTTC; CDR3 protein: CASSRLKVRQETQYF
D gene: NA; J gene: TRBJ1-2; V gene: TRBV12-3/TRBV12-4; CDR3 length: 15; clone size: few; CDR3 DNA: TGTGCCAGCAGGGCGTCTTTGGGGGTTAACTATGGCTACACCTTC; CDR3 protein: CASRASLGVNYGYTF
D gene: TRBD2; J gene: TRBJ2-5; V gene: TRBV29-1; CDR3 length: 12; clone size: NA; CDR3 DNA: TGCAGCGTTGCAGCGGGGGACGAGACCCAGTACTTC; CDR3 protein: CSVAAGDETQYF
D gene: NA; J gene: TRBJ1-6; V gene: TRBV7-2; CDR3 length: 14; clone size: NA; CDR3 DNA: TGTGCCAGCAGCCTCAATTTTGGGGTAGCACCCCTCCACTTT; CDR3 protein: CASSLNFGVAPLHF
D gene: NA; J gene: TRBJ2-1; V gene: TRBV12-3/TRBV12-4; CDR3 length: 14; clone size: NA; CDR3 DNA: TGTGCCAGCAGTTTCGGACTCGGGAACAATGAGCAGTTCTTC; CDR3 protein: CASSFGLGNNEQFF
D gene: TRBD1; J gene: TRBJ1-2; V gene: TRBV10-1; CDR3 length: 12; clone size: NA; CDR3 DNA: TGCGCCAGCAAGACAGGGAACTATGGCTACACCTTC; CDR3 protein: CASKTGNYGYTF